Listed here are 14 T cell receptor beta chains from one sample, sequenced in a study of identical twins. MiXCR, applied by TCRdb to the 5' RACE reads, yields one record per CDR3 protein. Of around 340,000 distinct CDR3 sequences in the sample, about 12% were seen once. These data also formed part of another study, on yellow fever vaccine responses in identical twins.

The sample comprised CD8+ T cells sorted from blood. These receptors were obtained from a woman aged 18-29 years in good health.

The chain uses TRBV2 and TRBJ2-7; D unresolved. Deletions cut 1 base from V and 1 base from J, with 11 bases between. In germline, CDR1 is SNHLY, CDR2 FYNNEI. This CDR3 region has 15 residues. The CDR3 nucleotides are TGTGCCAGCAGTGAAGACTCGGCGGCATCCTACGAGCAGTACTTC. Translated, it gives CASSEDSAASYEQYF. The entire variable domain, with the rest obtained from reference TRBV2 and TRBJ2-7, is as follows: EPEVTQTPSHQVTQMGQEVILRCVPISNHLYFYWYRQILGQKVEFLVSFYNNEISEKSEIFDDQFSVERPDGSNFTLKIRSTKLEDSAMYFCASSEDSAASYEQYFGPGTRLTVT.

This clonotype was seen only a few times. The chain couples TRBV27 to TRBJ1-6; tentative D call: TRBD1 (5 bases). This CDR3 has 16 residues. Germline-derived CDR1 and CDR2 are MNHEY and SMNVEV (reference sequence). V shed 0 bases and J shed 9 bases, with 15 bases lying between them. CDR3 region: CASSLSLAGQGSPLHF. CDR3 in DNA: TGTGCCAGCAGTTTATCCTTGGCAGGGCAGGGTTCACCCCTCCACTTT.

This chain links TRBV2 with TRBJ2-2, with 7 nucleotides matching TRBD2. The V segment lost 4 bases and the J segment 0 bases; nucleotides outside the gene matches: 8. Germline V CDR1 and CDR2: SNHLY, FYNNEI. The CDR3 has 17 amino acids. The CDR3 coding sequence is TGTGCCAGCAGTGGAGCTTGGGAGGGCCCGAACACCGGGGAGCTGTTTTTT. Protein: CASSGAWEGPNTGELFF.

The sample holds a few counts of this clonotype. The chain links TRBV28 to TRBJ2-7; D is perhaps TRBD1 (5 bases). The CDR3 runs to 12 residues. The V gene's germline CDR1 is MDHEN and CDR2 SYDVKM. V was clipped by 5 bases and J by 11 bases, with 16 bases between them. CDR3 sequence (DNA): TGTGCCAGCAGTCCGTACAAGGGGATCAAGTACTTC. It yields the protein CASSPYKGIKYF.

The chain combines TRBV6-2 or TRBV6-3 with TRBJ2-2; 7 bases fit TRBD1. V shed 4 bases and J 1 base; nucleotides not matched to a gene: 3. Germline values: CDR1 MNHEY, CDR2 SVGEGT. CDR3 size: 15 residues. CDR3 residues: CASSSGTENTGELFF. The CDR3 nucleotides are TGTGCCAGCAGTTCCGGGACAGAGAACACCGGGGAGCTGTTTTTT.

This clonotype came up many times. The rearrangement uses TRBV6-5 and TRBJ2-4; D perhaps matches TRBD2 (6 bases). Germline CDR1 reads MNHEY; CDR2 reads SVGAGI. The CDR3 extends over 14 amino acids. Trimming took off 0 bases at V and 8 bases at J, with 11 bases between the two ends. CDR3 in DNA: TGTGCCAGCAGTTACTCGGGAACGGGGGACATTCAGTACTTC. This sequence encodes CASSYSGTGDIQYF.

This clonotype was picked up a small number of times. This chain connects TRBV5-1 to TRBJ2-7; the D gene is possibly TRBD2 (6 bases). V was pared by 3 bases and J by 2 bases, with 12 bases between. Looked up from germline, CDR1 is SGHRS and CDR2 is YFSETQ. This CDR3 has 14 amino acids. CDR3 nucleotide sequence: TGCGCCAGCAGCTCCGACCGACTAGCCTACGAGCAGTACTTC. This sequence encodes CASSSDRLAYEQYF.

This clonotype showed up just a few times. V is TRBV11-2 and J is TRBJ1-1, with D possibly matching TRBD1 (5 bases). The CDR3 contains 16 residues. V lost 5 bases and J 4 bases, leaving 20 bases between the germline ends. CDR1 is SGHAT, CDR2 FQNNGV, per germline. CDR3 DNA: TGTGCCAGCAGCCTCTATCTAGGGGAGCGTGCCACTGAAGCTTTCTTT. This codes for CASSLYLGERATEAFF.

The rearrangement joins TRBV12-3 or TRBV12-4 to TRBJ2-3; 7 nucleotides line up with TRBD2. The CDR3 length is 16 residues. The ends lost 3 bases at V and 3 bases at J; junction bases unmatched: 9. CDR3 protein: CASSFSLGTKTDTQYF. The CDR3 DNA reads TGTGCCAGCAGTTTTTCCCTTGGGACTAAGACAGATACGCAGTATTTT.

This clonotype was counted between two and nine times. The chain links TRBV7-9 to TRBJ2-5; D unclear. Germline values: CDR1 SEHNR, CDR2 FQNEAQ (reference sequence). V lost 1 base and J lost 2, with 8 bases in between. This CDR3 has 14 residues. The CDR3 is CASSLVLGQETQYF. The CDR3 nucleotides read TGTGCCAGCAGCTTAGTACTGGGGCAAGAGACCCAGTACTTC.

V and J are TRBV7-9 and TRBJ2-7, with D perhaps TRBD1 or TRBD2 (6 bases each). CDR3 length: 17 residues. V shed 5 bases and J shed 5 bases, with 25 bases lying between them. Germline values: CDR1 SEHNR, CDR2 FQNEAQ (reference sequence). The CDR3 bases are TGTGCCAGCAGCCCCCCGATGAGTAGGGGGGCGTTAGACGAGCAGTACTTC. Translating it yields CASSPPMSRGALDEQYF.

V and J are TRBV27 and TRBJ1-1; TRBD1 matches at 8 bases. Germline V gene lookup returns CDR1 MNHEY and CDR2 SMNVEV (reference sequence). V lost 5 bases, J lost 4 bases, and 6 bases stayed unmatched. The CDR3 consists of 14 residues. The CDR3 is CASSLTGVGTEAFF. The CDR3, as DNA: TGTGCCAGCAGTCTGACAGGGGTGGGCACTGAAGCTTTCTTT.

In its sample, this clonotype was seen many times. At one of its ends the junction is not consistent with the germline gene, which may arise from a read error. V is TRBV24-1 and J is TRBJ2-7; D may match TRBD1 or TRBD2 (5 bases each). This CDR3 is 12 amino acids long. Germline loops: CDR1 KGHDR, CDR2 SFDVKD. The CDR3 loop is CATSGGSYEQYF. The CDR3 nucleotides are TGTGCCACTAGTGGGGGATCCTACGAGCAGTACTTC.

This clonotype was picked up a small number of times. The rearrangement links TRBV20-1 to TRBJ2-7; D is uncertain. This CDR3 has 10 residues. From germline, CDR1 is DFQATT and CDR2 SNEGSKA (reference sequence). The CDR3 loop is CSALVGEQYF. DNA of the CDR3: TGCAGCGCCCTTGTTGGCGAGCAGTACTTC.